The TCR beta chain under discussion was sequenced for a study of cytomegalovirus exposure and HLA in healthy donors. Whole-study results and caveats: Data from an earlier analysis indicated that most TCR beta V segments were productive either about 87% or about 30% of the time.

Trimming shortened V by 3 bases and J by 10 bases, and 15 bases separated the two germline ends. The CDR3 runs 13 residues. CDR1 and CDR2 from the germline V gene are ENHRY and SYGVKD. Among the donors, all were healthy bone marrow donors. The PCR made use of 60 Vbeta and 13 Jbeta primers. Here immunoSEQ multiplex PCR was the method, and the copy in TCRdb shows in-frame clones only, minus some. This table has fewer than 120,000 clones, around 85% appearing once. A word on this clone: Antigen: not known.

The rearrangement uses TRBV10-3 and TRBJ1-1; D unclear. Specimen: PBMCs. The receptor was derived from a middle-aged man in good health and CMV-seronegative. The CDR3 region has the DNA TGTGCCATCAGTGAAGGCGGTCCGAACCCAGCTTTCTTT. Protein product: CAISEGGPNPAFF.